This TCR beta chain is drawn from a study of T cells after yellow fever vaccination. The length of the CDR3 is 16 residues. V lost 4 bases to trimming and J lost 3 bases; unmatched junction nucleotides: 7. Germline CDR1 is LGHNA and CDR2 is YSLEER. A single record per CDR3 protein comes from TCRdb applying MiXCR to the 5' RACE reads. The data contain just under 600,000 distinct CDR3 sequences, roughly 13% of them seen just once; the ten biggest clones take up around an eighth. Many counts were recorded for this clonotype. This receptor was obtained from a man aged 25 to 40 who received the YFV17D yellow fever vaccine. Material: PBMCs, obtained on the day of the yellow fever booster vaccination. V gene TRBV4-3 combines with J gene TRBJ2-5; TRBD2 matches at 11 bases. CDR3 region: CASSLAGTSGEETQYF. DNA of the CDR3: TGCGCCAGCAGCCTGGCCGGGACTAGCGGCGAAGAGACCCAGTACTTC.